Here is one TCR beta chain with its context. Between the trimmed V and J ends, which lost 8 bases and 1 base, there was a span of 11 bases. The CDR3 covers 14 residues. The germline CDR1 and CDR2 sequences are SEHNR and FQNEAQ (reference sequence). This entry is derived from a study of OX40 agonist ivuxolimab in advanced cancers. Looking at the study overall: A diagnosis of hepatocellular carcinoma, melanoma, renal cell or head and neck cancer was present in dose-escalation patients. Males comprised roughly four fifths of the group, whose mean age was about 61 years (range about 23 to 80). In three patients, partial responses were observed, one with hepatocellular carcinoma and two with cutaneous melanoma.

Measured with immunoSEQ multiplex PCR; TCRdb has only the in-frame clones, and not every one. The sample contains 50,000 to 75,000 clones, around 83% of which appear only once. The specimen was CD4+ or CD8+ T cells sorted from blood, collected in a trial of the OX40 agonist ivuxolimab. This chain joins TRBV7-9 and TRBJ2-2; D perhaps matches TRBD2 (6 bases). This receptor was identified in an adult with an advanced solid tumor such as melanoma, head and neck, liver or kidney cancer. CDR3 bases: TGTGCCAGCCCGGGGGTTGGGAACACCGGGGAGCTGTTTTTT. This codes for CASPGVGNTGELFF.